These 16 T cell receptor beta chains originate from one sample sequenced in a study of PD-1 blockade in classical Hodgkin lymphoma. Relapse after autologous stem cell transplantation occurred in every patient, and brentuximab vedotin exposure varied. This table comes from immunoSEQ multiplex PCR, and its TCRdb copy is limited to in-frame clones, with some not included. The sample includes about 4,000 clones, 70% to 75% seen only once; the top ten take just over 50%. This specimen was peripheral blood mononuclear cells (PBMCs), taken at baseline. These receptors were taken from a human donor with classical Hodgkin lymphoma.

Only a few counts were recorded for this clone. This chain joins TRBV4-2 and TRBJ1-1, with D possibly being TRBD1 (5 bases). Germline CDR1 is LGHNA and CDR2 is YNFKEQ. The CDR3 loop spans 14 amino acids. V was clipped by 0 bases and J by 11 bases, with 16 bases between them. CDR3 sequence: CASSQDNGWGSAFF. The CDR3 DNA reads as TGTGCCAGCAGCCAAGATAACGGGTGGGGCTCGGCTTTCTTT.

This clone has a handful of counts. The V and J genes are TRBV7-3 and TRBJ2-7; D is perhaps TRBD2 (6 bases). CDR3 size: 13 residues. CDR1 and CDR2 (germline): SGHTA, FQGTGA. V was pared by 5 bases and J by 9 bases, with 17 bases between. For the CDR3, the DNA is TGTGCCAGCAGCCCCGAGAAGGGACTCGGGCAGTACTTC. Its translation: CASSPEKGLGQYF.

The rearrangement uses TRBV4-1 and TRBJ1-1; TRBD1 aligns across 8 bases. Germline V gives CDR1 MGHRA, CDR2 YSYEKL. V was clipped by 2 bases and J by 6 bases; unmatched bases: 11. CDR3 size: 16 residues. This CDR3 reads CASSQSRTGLHPEAFF. CDR3 bases: TGCGCCAGCAGCCAATCCCGGACAGGGCTGCATCCTGAAGCTTTCTTT.

About this clone itself: This clone may be a read error of a much larger clone one base away. The rearrangement joins TRBV6-5 to TRBJ2-7; the D is unclear. This CDR3 has 15 residues. The V end was cut by 7 bases, the J end by 0 bases, with 16 bases between. Germline CDR1 reads MNHEY; CDR2 reads SVGAGI. The CDR3 nucleotides read TGTGCCAGCAAATTTTGCCGGACGGACTCCTACGAGCAGTACTTC. As protein: CASKFCRTDSYEQYF.

The chain carries TRBV28 and TRBJ2-7, with TRBD1 matching 8 bases. The germline CDR1 and CDR2 sequences are MDHEN and SYDVKM. CDR3 length: 17 residues. Trimming removed 7 bases from V and 3 bases from J; junction bases left unmatched: 17. CDR3 region: CASKPTPGPQGGYEQYF. CDR3 coding DNA: TGTGCCAGCAAACCAACCCCGGGACCACAGGGGGGCTACGAGCAGTACTTC.

The chain uses TRBV6-6 and TRBJ1-2; D is uncertain. Germline lookup yields CDR1 MNHNY and CDR2 SVGAGI (reference sequence). With 2 bases removed from V and 5 bases from J, the gap between germline ends came to 12 bases. The CDR3 has 14 residues. CDR3 sequence: CASSYRGRGYGYTF. For the CDR3, the DNA is TGTGCCAGCAGTTACCGGGGAAGAGGGTATGGCTACACCTTC.

This clone appeared a few times. The chain links TRBV27 to TRBJ1-2, with D unclear. V was shortened by 3 bases and J by 4 bases, with 9 bases between the two germline ends. The length of the CDR3 is 13 residues. Per germline, CDR1 MNHEY and CDR2 SMNVEV (reference sequence). CDR3 loop: CASSLWTGYGYTF. DNA for the CDR3: TGTGCCAGCAGTTTGTGGACGGGCTATGGCTACACCTTC.

The chain links TRBV6-1 to TRBJ2-1, with 8 bases lining up with TRBD1. Germline trimming cut 3 bases from V and 3 bases from J; bases unmatched to any gene: 7. The CDR3 runs to 16 residues. Germline-derived CDR1 and CDR2 are MNHNS and SASEGT. The CDR3 sequence is CASSERGQVYYNEQFF. DNA of the CDR3: TGTGCCAGCAGTGAGCGGGGACAGGTGTACTACAATGAGCAGTTCTTC.

The chain has TRBV9 and TRBJ2-2; D not certain. In germline, CDR1 is SGDLS, CDR2 YYNGEE. The V gene lost 4 bases and the J gene lost 7 bases, with 17 bases spanning the gap. The CDR3 is made up of 15 amino acids. CDR3 residues: CASSFRTGSGGELFF. DNA for the CDR3: TGTGCCAGCAGCTTTCGGACGGGTTCGGGCGGGGAGCTGTTTTTT.

This chain joins TRBV6-5 and TRBJ1-4; D not certain. This CDR3 contains 15 residues. V lost 0 bases and J 6 bases, leaving 11 bases between the germline ends. Germline V gene data show CDR1 as MNHEY and CDR2 as SVGAGI. The CDR3 coding sequence is TGTGCCAGCAGTTACTCTGCCAGGTGGGATGAAAAACTGTTTTTT. Translated: CASSYSARWDEKLFF.

The gene calls are TRBV20-1 and TRBJ2-1; D gene uncertain. This CDR3 contains 11 residues. Germline loops: CDR1 DFQATT, CDR2 SNEGSKA (reference sequence). V shed 4 bases and J shed 8 bases, with 9 bases lying between them. The CDR3 region has the DNA TGCAGTGCTAAATGGGTCGATGAGCAGTTCTTC. Translation gives CSAKWVDEQFF.

The chain carries TRBV7-3 and TRBJ1-2; no reliable D call. The germline CDR1 and CDR2 sequences are SGHTA and FQGTGA. Trimming took 4 bases from V and 6 from J, leaving 12 bases between them. The CDR3 covers 13 residues. CDR3 in DNA: TGTGCCAGCAGCTCCTCGGGTATGGATGGCTACACCTTC. It specifies CASSSSGMDGYTF.

The V and J genes are TRBV6-5 and TRBJ2-5; TRBD2 agrees at 9 bases. The CDR3 covers 15 residues. J lost 4 bases, V lost 4 bases, and 7 bases had no gene match. CDR1 and CDR2 from the germline V gene are MNHEY and SVGAGI. CDR3 region: CASSFRAGGAETQYF. For the CDR3, the DNA is TGTGCCAGCAGTTTCAGAGCGGGAGGTGCAGAGACCCAGTACTTC.

The sample holds a few counts of this clone. The J gene is TRBJ1-5, the V gene TRBV27; D perhaps matches TRBD1 (5 bases). This CDR3 spans 14 amino acids. Germline lookup yields CDR1 MNHEY and CDR2 SMNVEV (reference sequence). The germline V and J ends were trimmed by 8 bases and 2 bases, with 13 bases remaining between them. DNA for the CDR3: TGTGCCAGCCGGACATGGGGTGGCAATCAGCCCCAGCATTTT. Translation gives CASRTWGGNQPQHF.

V usage is TRBV29-1 and J usage is TRBJ2-1, with 7 bases matching TRBD2. The germline V gene encodes CDR1 SQVTM and CDR2 ANQGSEA. Unmatched junction bases numbered 10, after V lost 8 bases and J lost 3 bases. This CDR3 comprises 14 residues. DNA for the CDR3: TGCAGCTCGAAGACCGGGACTATCTACAATGAGCAGTTCTTC. Amino acid sequence: CSSKTGTIYNEQFF.

The DNA of the CDR3 is TGTGCCAGCAGTGGGGCGGTAGTCGACTACACCTTC. This translates into CASSGAVVDYTF. V gene TRBV2 combines with J gene TRBJ1-2; D gene ambiguous. The CDR3 is made up of 12 amino acids. Germline values: CDR1 SNHLY, CDR2 FYNNEI. V was cut by 4 bases and J by 10 bases, with 13 bases left in between.